These 15 T cell receptor beta chains share one sample of origin, sequenced in a study of blood T cell repertoires in COVID-19. Profiled with immunoSEQ multiplex PCR; TCRdb holds only in-frame clones, not every one. There are some 370,000 clones in the sample; around 87% occur only once, and over 9.5% lies in the top ten. Sequencing was performed on peripheral blood. Source of these receptors: a woman aged 25 to 39 with COVID-19, enrolled during active disease.

The chain links TRBV25-1 to TRBJ2-7; possibly TRBD1 for D (5 bases). The ends were cut back, 10 bases at V and 2 bases at J, with 9 bases in the middle. Germline CDR1 MGHDK, CDR2 SYGVNS. The CDR3 is 11 amino acids. The CDR3 is CATWGPYEQYF. Written as DNA, the CDR3 is TGTGCCACCTGGGGCCCCTACGAGCAGTACTTC.

The chain recombines TRBV5-8 with TRBJ1-5; TRBD1 is a possible D gene (6 bases). The CDR3 runs to 16 residues. Germline CDR1 and CDR2: SGHTS and YDEGEE. The V end was cut by 4 bases, the J end by 1 base, with 15 bases between. CDR3 region: CASSRPGTPSNQPQHF. Here the CDR3 DNA reads TGTGCCAGCAGCCGGCCCGGGACACCGAGCAATCAGCCCCAGCATTTT.

V gene TRBV19 combines with J gene TRBJ2-1; 12 bases map to TRBD2. Trimming removed 3 bases from V and 5 bases from J; junction bases left unmatched: 8. Germline CDR1 and CDR2: LNHDA and SQIVND (reference sequence). This CDR3 spans 17 amino acids. CDR3 sequence: CASSINPSGRANNEQFF. Here the CDR3 DNA reads TGTGCCAGTAGTATCAATCCTAGCGGGAGGGCCAACAATGAGCAGTTCTTC.

The CDR3 here is CASSDGTGIDEAFF. The CDR3 DNA is TGCGCCAGCAGCGACGGTACGGGGATTGATGAAGCTTTCTTT. The rearrangement links TRBV5-1 to TRBJ1-1; D unresolved. Between the trimmed V and J ends, which lost 4 bases and 7 bases, there was a span of 17 bases. The CDR3 has 14 residues. Per germline, CDR1 SGHRS and CDR2 YFSETQ. Filled out from reference TRBV5-1 and TRBJ1-1, the complete variable domain reads KAGVTQTPRYLIKTRGQQVTLSCSPISGHRSVSWYQQTPGQGLQFLFEYFSETQRNKGNFPGRFSGRQFSNSRSEMNVSTLELGDSALYLCASSDGTGIDEAFFGQGTRLTVV.

V is TRBV10-2 and J is TRBJ2-5, with 12 bases fitting TRBD2. After removal of 8 bases from V and 5 bases from J, the junction contained 6 bases not matched to a gene. Per germline, CDR1 WSHSY and CDR2 SAAADI. The CDR3 runs 14 residues. CDR3: CASSLAGGQETQYF. In nucleotides, the CDR3 is TGCGCCAGCTCACTAGCGGGAGGACAGGAGACCCAGTACTTC.

This chain links TRBV24-1 with TRBJ2-5; 8 positions match TRBD1. J was trimmed by 1 base and V by 3 bases; bases with no gene match: 3. This CDR3 is built from 15 residues. CDR1 KGHDR and CDR2 SFDVKD come from the germline V gene. In nucleotides, the CDR3 is TGTGCCACCAGTGATCGGACAGGGCTCCAAGAGACCCAGTACTTC. Its translation: CATSDRTGLQETQYF.

Written as DNA, the CDR3 is TGTGCCAGCAGTGAATCTGGCACAGATACGCAGTATTTT. It is translated as CASSESGTDTQYF. The rearrangement uses TRBV6-1 and TRBJ2-3; D gene ambiguous. The germline CDR1 and CDR2 sequences are MNHNS and SASEGT. The V end lost 2 bases, the J end lost 1 base, and 4 bases lay between the germline ends. The CDR3 totals 13 residues.

This clone was detected once. V gene TRBV6-5 combines with J gene TRBJ1-1; D perhaps matches TRBD1 (5 bases). Trimming removed 0 bases from V and 1 base from J, with 6 bases in between. In germline, CDR1 is MNHEY, CDR2 SVGAGI. The CDR3 contains 14 residues. The CDR3 DNA reads as TGTGCCAGCAGTTACTCCGGGGGGAACACTGAAGCTTTCTTT. It codes for CASSYSGGNTEAFF.

The chain has TRBV15 and TRBJ2-2, with D hard to call. Germline CDR1 LNHNV, CDR2 YYDKDF (reference sequence). The ends were cut back, 0 bases at V and 6 bases at J, with 5 bases in the middle. The length of the CDR3 is 13 residues. The CDR3 reads CATSRDYAGELFF. As DNA, the CDR3 is TGTGCCACCAGCAGAGATTATGCCGGGGAGCTGTTTTTT.

Written as DNA, the CDR3 is TGTGCCAGCAGCCAGGGACACCCGCCGGATGGCTACACCTTC. Translated, it gives CASSQGHPPDGYTF. The V call is TRBV16, the J call TRBJ1-2, with D tentatively TRBD1 (6 bases). Looked up from germline, CDR1 is KGHSY and CDR2 is FQNENV. The CDR3 is 14 residues long. V was shortened by 3 bases and J by 6 bases, with 14 bases between the two germline ends.

The chain employs TRBV27 and TRBJ2-7; the D gene is possibly TRBD1 (6 bases). With 5 bases removed from V and 0 bases from J, the gap between germline ends came to 17 bases. The CDR3 is 16 residues long. Germline CDR1 reads MNHEY; CDR2 reads SMNVEV (reference sequence). This CDR3 reads CASSPSGGRSSYEQYF. As DNA, the CDR3 is TGTGCCAGCAGTCCGTCTGGGGGCAGGAGCTCCTACGAGCAGTACTTC.

V and J are TRBV2 and TRBJ2-7; D not resolved. V lost 8 bases to trimming and J lost 3 bases, with 11 bases between them. The CDR3 runs to 12 residues. Germline values: CDR1 SNHLY, CDR2 FYNNEI. Written as DNA, the CDR3 is TGTGCCAGCCTCACTCCTTACTACGAGCAGTACTTC. This translates into CASLTPYYEQYF. The complete variable domain, with remaining parts taken from reference TRBV2 and TRBJ2-7, reads EPEVTQTPSHQVTQMGQEVILRCVPISNHLYFYWYRQILGQKVEFLVSFYNNEISEKSEIFDDQFSVERPDGSNFTLKIRSTKLEDSAMYFCASLTPYYEQYFGPGTRLTVT.

This clone was observed once. The V call is TRBV28, the J call TRBJ1-2, with D possibly matching TRBD1 (5 bases). This CDR3 comprises 13 residues. The germline gives CDR1 MDHEN, CDR2 SYDVKM. V lost 5 bases and J 2 bases, leaving 9 bases between the germline ends. The CDR3, as DNA: TGTGCCAGCAGTGCGGGGGGGAACTATGGCTACACCTTC. Its protein is CASSAGGNYGYTF.

The chain recombines TRBV11-2 with TRBJ2-3; 7 bases line up with TRBD1. Germline V gives CDR1 SGHAT, CDR2 FQNNGV. CDR3 length equals 14 residues. After removal of 5 bases from V and 2 bases from J, the junction contained 4 bases not matched to a gene. The CDR3 protein is CASSPGQNTDTQYF. The CDR3 DNA reads as TGTGCCAGCAGCCCGGGACAGAACACAGATACGCAGTATTTT.

CDR3 in DNA: TGTGCCAGCAGTGAACTGACTAGCGAGCAGTACTTC. Translated: CASSELTSEQYF. The rearrangement uses TRBV25-1 and TRBJ2-7; TRBD2 might be the D (6 bases). CDR1 and CDR2 from the germline V gene are MGHDK and SYGVNS. This CDR3 is built from 12 residues. The germline V and J ends were trimmed by 2 bases and 6 bases, with 8 bases remaining between them.